The 29 T cell receptor beta chains listed next were all sequenced from one sample in a study of identical twins. MiXCR was run by TCRdb on the 5' RACE reads, yielding one entry per CDR3 protein. The sample holds about 890,000 distinct CDR3 sequences, roughly an eighth seen once. A further study also used this sample, focusing on yellow fever vaccine responses in identical twins.

Sequencing was done on a sample of PBMCs. The receptors originated from a woman under 30 in good health.

Worth noting for this clonotype: The junction departs from the called germline gene at one end, perhaps through a read error. The V gene is TRBV15, the J gene TRBJ2-1, with 8 bases matching TRBD1. This CDR3 comprises 16 residues. The germline gives CDR1 LNHNV, CDR2 YYDKDF (reference sequence). CDR3 bases: TGTTCCACCAGCAGACGTGACAGGGGAGCCTACAATGAGCAGTTCTTC. Translated, it gives CSTSRRDRGAYNEQFF.

In this sample, this clonotype turned up a few times. The rearrangement links TRBV16 to TRBJ2-7; no clear D gene. The length of the CDR3 is 12 residues. Deletions cut 2 bases from V and 3 bases from J, with 5 bases between. Germline assignment: CDR1 KGHSY and CDR2 FQNENV. The CDR3 sequence is CASSQDFYEQYF. In nucleotides, the CDR3 is TGTGCCAGCAGCCAAGACTTCTACGAGCAGTACTTC.

This rearrangement joins TRBV19 to TRBJ1-5; 7 nucleotides align to TRBD1. Germline values: CDR1 LNHDA, CDR2 SQIVND (reference sequence). CDR3 length: 17 amino acids. The V and J ends lost 3 bases and 6 bases, in that order; junction bases with no gene match: 14. CDR3 loop: CASSIPRDRDRFQPQHF. DNA for the CDR3: TGTGCCAGTAGTATCCCCCGCGACAGGGACAGATTTCAGCCCCAGCATTTT.

The genes are TRBV28 and TRBJ2-4; TRBD2 agrees at 7 bases. The CDR3 spans 16 residues. V shed 0 bases and J 4 bases; nucleotides not matched to a gene: 6. Germline values: CDR1 MDHEN, CDR2 SYDVKM. CDR3 DNA sequence: TGTGCCAGCAGTTTATGGTGGGAGGGTAGGAAAAACATTCAGTACTTC. The encoded protein is CASSLWWEGRKNIQYF.

V and J are TRBV20-1 and TRBJ2-1, with D maybe TRBD2 (5 bases). Per the germline V gene, CDR1 is DFQATT and CDR2 is SNEGSKA (reference sequence). The CDR3 extends over 16 amino acids. The ends were cut back, 0 bases at V and 6 bases at J, with 18 bases in the middle. The CDR3 nucleotides are TGCAGTGCTAGAGATCAGGCTAGCAGGATCGGCAATGAGCAGTTCTTC. It is translated as CSARDQASRIGNEQFF.

The chain joins TRBV3-1 to TRBJ2-3, with 8 bases identical to TRBD2. The trim removed 4 bases at V and 2 bases at J, leaving 11 bases unmatched. CDR1 is LGHDT, CDR2 YNNKEL, per germline (reference sequence). The CDR3 is made up of 17 amino acids. The CDR3 bases are TGTGCCAGCAGCCGCGGAACCTTAGCGGGACCCACAGATACGCAGTATTTT. Translated: CASSRGTLAGPTDTQYF.

This chain uses TRBV3-1 with TRBJ2-2, with TRBD1 matching over 12 bases. The CDR3 covers 16 residues. Germline CDR1 LGHDT, CDR2 YNNKEL (reference sequence). Losses at the gene ends were 1 base for V and 5 bases for J; bases not matched to a gene: 2. CDR3 sequence: CASSQGGQGATGELFF. CDR3 sequence (DNA): TGTGCCAGCAGCCAAGGGGGACAGGGGGCTACCGGGGAGCTGTTTTTT. Drawing the rest from reference TRBV3-1 and TRBJ2-2, the complete variable domain is DTAVSQTPKYLVTQMGNDKSIKCEQNLGHDTMYWYKQDSKKFLKIMFSYNNKELIINETVPNRFSPKSPDKAHLNLHINSLELGDSAVYFCASSQGGQGATGELFFGEGSRLTVL.

This clonotype was seen a handful of times. The chain recombines TRBV7-6 with TRBJ2-5; tentative D call: TRBD2 (5 bases). V shed 1 base and J shed 5 bases, with 20 bases lying between them. This CDR3 has 17 residues. Germline loops: CDR1 SGHVS, CDR2 FNYEAQ. CDR3 sequence reads: CASSLGAGGFIGETQYF. In nucleotides, the CDR3 is TGTGCCAGCAGCTTAGGTGCGGGTGGCTTCATAGGGGAGACCCAGTACTTC.

The V gene is TRBV20-1, the J gene TRBJ2-5, with 9 nucleotides matching TRBD1. The CDR3 contains 16 residues. CDR1 is DFQATT, CDR2 SNEGSKA, per germline (reference sequence). V shed 5 bases and J 5 bases; nucleotides not matched to a gene: 15. The DNA of the CDR3 is TGCAGTGCTGACCGCGGGACAGGGATGGTAGGGGAGACCCAGTACTTC. Protein sequence: CSADRGTGMVGETQYF.

This rearrangement joins TRBV10-2 to TRBJ2-1, with D tentatively TRBD2 (6 bases). The CDR3 is 15 amino acids. Trimming left V 6 bases short and J 1 base short, with 13 bases between. Germline V CDR1 and CDR2: WSHSY, SAAADI. CDR3 sequence: CASRQEGFSYNEQFF. The CDR3 DNA follows: TGCGCCAGCAGGCAGGAGGGGTTTTCCTACAATGAGCAGTTCTTC.

This clonotype showed up just once. The V and J genes are TRBV5-5 and TRBJ2-7; the D is unclear. CDR3 length equals 13 residues. From germline, CDR1 is SGHKS and CDR2 YYEKEE (reference sequence). The V and J ends lost 0 bases and 7 bases respectively, with 11 bases between them. The CDR3 DNA reads TGTGCCAGCAGCTTGGTTGGGGTTGGAGAGCAGTACTTC. This codes for CASSLVGVGEQYF.

The chain links TRBV20-1 to TRBJ2-3; 7 nucleotides agree with TRBD1. The trim removed 6 bases at V and 4 bases at J, leaving 10 bases unmatched. The CDR3 runs 14 residues. CDR1 DFQATT and CDR2 SNEGSKA come from the germline V gene (reference sequence). CDR3 protein: CSARTRGPADTQYF. Here the CDR3 DNA reads TGCAGTGCCAGAACTAGGGGGCCGGCAGATACGCAGTATTTT.

V usage is TRBV12-3 or TRBV12-4 and J usage is TRBJ1-2; 7 positions match TRBD1. This CDR3 has 14 residues. V shed 7 bases, J shed 8 bases, and the junction held 13 bases outside the gene matches. The CDR3 here is CASTPDRRLGGYTF. In DNA form, the CDR3 reads TGTGCCAGCACCCCGGACAGGCGGCTTGGGGGCTACACCTTC.

This clonotype turned up a few times. The J gene is TRBJ1-1, the V gene TRBV20-1; D might be TRBD1 (5 bases). V lost 0 bases and J lost 3, with 11 bases in between. Germline V gene sequence: CDR1 DFQATT, CDR2 SNEGSKA (reference sequence). This CDR3 has 14 amino acids. CDR3 DNA: TGCAGTGCTAGAGAGGAGGGGATGGACACTGAAGCTTTCTTT. Its translation is CSAREEGMDTEAFF.

The CDR3 nucleotides are TGTGCCAGCAGCTTCACAGGGGACAATGAGCAGTTCTTC. Protein: CASSFTGDNEQFF. The chain employs TRBV7-8 and TRBJ2-1, with 7 bases fitting TRBD1. Germline V gives CDR1 SGHVS, CDR2 FQNEAQ. The length of the CDR3 is 13 residues. V was pared by 3 bases and J by 5 bases, with 1 base of the junction left unmatched.

This clonotype was counted a few times. This chain links TRBV4-1 with TRBJ2-1; D tentatively reads TRBD1 or TRBD2 (6 bases each). CDR1 and CDR2 from the germline V gene are MGHRA and YSYEKL. Trimming removed 1 base at V and 2 bases at J, with 18 bases between. The CDR3 is 18 residues long. CDR3 in DNA: TGCGCCAGCAGCCAAGTAAAAGCAAGGGGGGCCCCCTACAATGAGCAGTTCTTC. Translated, it gives CASSQVKARGAPYNEQFF.

The chain has TRBV18 and TRBJ2-1; D could derive from TRBD1 or TRBD2 (6 bases each). Deletions cut 1 base from V and 4 bases from J, with 11 bases between. Per germline, CDR1 KGHSH and CDR2 LQKENI. The CDR3 covers 15 residues. The CDR3 here is CASSPQGEVYNEQFF. CDR3 DNA sequence: TGTGCCAGCTCACCACAGGGGGAGGTTTACAATGAGCAGTTCTTC.

This CDR3 is CASSLFGAGNEKLFF. CDR3 nucleotides: TGTGCCAGCAGTTTATTTGGGGCTGGTAATGAAAAACTGTTTTTT. The chain carries TRBV28 and TRBJ1-4, with D possibly matching TRBD1 (5 bases). Per germline, CDR1 MDHEN and CDR2 SYDVKM. V lost 1 base, J lost 4 bases, and 10 bases lay in between. The CDR3 runs to 15 residues.

In its sample, this clonotype was seen once. DNA of the CDR3: TGCGCCAGCAGCTTGGGTCGGGGGTTGGGACCCGAGCAGTACTTC. This encodes CASSLGRGLGPEQYF. The chain recombines TRBV5-1 with TRBJ2-7; weak D call: TRBD2 (6 bases). V lost 0 bases and J lost 6, with 16 bases in between. From germline, CDR1 is SGHRS and CDR2 YFSETQ. The CDR3 is 15 residues long.

The chain joins TRBV7-6 to TRBJ2-1; D unclear. This CDR3 has 17 residues. The germline V and J ends were trimmed by 4 bases and 4 bases, with 20 bases remaining between them. Germline V gene sequence: CDR1 SGHVS, CDR2 FNYEAQ. The DNA of the CDR3 is TGTGCCAGCAGCTCCACCAGCGCATCATCCCGTTACAATGAGCAGTTCTTC. This gives the protein CASSSTSASSRYNEQFF.

The rearrangement uses TRBV11-2 and TRBJ2-1; no clear D gene. Trimming left V 3 bases short and J 6 bases short, with 12 bases between. Germline loops: CDR1 SGHAT, CDR2 FQNNGV. The CDR3 has 14 amino acids. The DNA of the CDR3 is TGTGCCAGCAGCTTCGGTCGAGACCCCAATGAGCAGTTCTTC. Encoded protein: CASSFGRDPNEQFF.

The table lists this clonotype with many counts. V and J are TRBV3-1 and TRBJ2-1, with 8 positions matching TRBD2. Germline-derived CDR1 and CDR2 are LGHDT and YNNKEL (reference sequence). The CDR3 runs 17 residues. The J segment lost 3 bases and the V segment lost 2 bases, leaving 9 bases of the junction unmatched. CDR3 region: CASSQRISGNYYNEQFF. The DNA for the CDR3 is TGTGCCAGCAGCCAAAGAATTAGCGGGAACTACTACAATGAGCAGTTCTTC.

The chain uses TRBV24-1 and TRBJ2-3; D not certain. CDR3 length: 15 residues. V lost 2 bases and J lost 2, with 10 bases in between. Germline V gene data show CDR1 as KGHDR and CDR2 as SFDVKD. CDR3 bases: TGTGCCACCAGTGATTCCGGTGATTACACAGATACGCAGTATTTT. Protein sequence: CATSDSGDYTDTQYF.

In its sample, this clonotype was seen a few times. The gene calls are TRBV5-5 and TRBJ2-7; D not certain. V dropped 0 bases and J dropped 0 bases, with 7 bases sitting between them. The V gene's germline CDR1 is SGHKS and CDR2 YYEKEE (reference sequence). This CDR3 has 14 amino acids. CDR3 nucleotide sequence: TGTGCCAGCAGCTTGGCAACGCCCTCCTACGAGCAGTACTTC. It is translated as CASSLATPSYEQYF.

The chain is built from TRBV25-1 and TRBJ2-3; the match to TRBD2 covers 8 bases. Per germline, CDR1 MGHDK and CDR2 SYGVNS. J was trimmed by 5 bases and V by 0 bases; bases with no gene match: 10. The CDR3 loop spans 17 amino acids. The CDR3 sequence: CASSEYLRRGARDTQYF. DNA for the CDR3: TGTGCCAGCAGTGAATACCTCCGGCGGGGGGCTAGAGATACGCAGTATTTT.

This chain connects TRBV29-1 to TRBJ2-2; D unclear. V was trimmed by 6 bases and J by 5 bases, leaving 7 bases between them. This CDR3 spans 11 amino acids. Looked up from germline, CDR1 is SQVTM and CDR2 is ANQGSEA. The DNA for the CDR3 is TGCAGCGTGGCCGGGACCGGGGAGCTGTTTTTT. Residues: CSVAGTGELFF.

The chain carries TRBV24-1 and TRBJ2-7; no clear D gene. The V gene's germline CDR1 is KGHDR and CDR2 SFDVKD. V was cut by 4 bases and J by 12 bases, with 18 bases left in between. This CDR3 is built from 13 residues. In nucleotides, the CDR3 is TGTGCCACCAGTGACCTAACCACAGAACGTCGGTACTTC. Residues: CATSDLTTERRYF.

This clonotype turned up a few times. The chain uses TRBV29-1 and TRBJ2-1; the match to TRBD2 covers 13 bases. Germline trimming cut 7 bases from V and 5 bases from J; bases unmatched to any gene: 11. This CDR3 is 16 amino acids long. Looked up from germline, CDR1 is SQVTM and CDR2 is ANQGSEA. The CDR3 DNA follows: TGCAGCGGGTCCTATCCGGGACTAGCGGGACACAATGAGCAGTTCTTC. It encodes CSGSYPGLAGHNEQFF.

This clonotype was seen only a few times. The rearrangement links TRBV5-1 to TRBJ1-1, with TRBD1 identical over 7 bases. The CDR3 loop spans 17 amino acids. In germline, CDR1 is SGHRS, CDR2 YFSETQ. The J segment lost 0 bases and the V segment lost 0 bases, leaving 8 bases of the junction unmatched. CDR3 in amino acids: CASSLARQGGVNTEAFF. In DNA, the CDR3 is TGCGCCAGCAGCTTGGCTCGACAGGGCGGAGTGAACACTGAAGCTTTCTTT. The full variable domain, with the rest looked up from reference TRBV5-1 and TRBJ1-1, is KAGVTQTPRYLIKTRGQQVTLSCSPISGHRSVSWYQQTPGQGLQFLFEYFSETQRNKGNFPGRFSGRQFSNSRSEMNVSTLELGDSALYLCASSLARQGGVNTEAFFGQGTRLTVV.